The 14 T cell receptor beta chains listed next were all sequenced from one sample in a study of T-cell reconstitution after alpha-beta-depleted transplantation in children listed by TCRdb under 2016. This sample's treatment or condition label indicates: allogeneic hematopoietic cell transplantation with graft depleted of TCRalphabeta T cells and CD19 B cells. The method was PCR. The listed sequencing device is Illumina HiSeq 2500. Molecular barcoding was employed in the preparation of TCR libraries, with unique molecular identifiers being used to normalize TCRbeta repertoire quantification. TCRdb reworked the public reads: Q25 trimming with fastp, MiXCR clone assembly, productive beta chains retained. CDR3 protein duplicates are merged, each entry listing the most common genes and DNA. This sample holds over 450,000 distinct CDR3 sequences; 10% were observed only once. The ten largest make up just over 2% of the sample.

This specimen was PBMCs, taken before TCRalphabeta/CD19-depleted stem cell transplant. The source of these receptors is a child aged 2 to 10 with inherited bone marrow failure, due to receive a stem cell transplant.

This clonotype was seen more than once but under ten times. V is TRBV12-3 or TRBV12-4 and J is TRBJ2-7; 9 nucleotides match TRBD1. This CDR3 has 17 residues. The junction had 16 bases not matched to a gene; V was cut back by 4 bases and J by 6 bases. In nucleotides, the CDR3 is TGTGCCAGCAGTTCCGGGACAGGGTTTTCTCTAGCAGCCGAGCAGTACTTC. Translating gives CASSSGTGFSLAAEQYF.

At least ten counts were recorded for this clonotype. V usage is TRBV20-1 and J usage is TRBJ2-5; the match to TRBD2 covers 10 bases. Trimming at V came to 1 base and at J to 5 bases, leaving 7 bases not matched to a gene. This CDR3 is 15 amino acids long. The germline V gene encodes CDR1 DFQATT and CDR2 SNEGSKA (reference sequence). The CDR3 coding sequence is TGCAGTGCTAGAGCGCTAGCGGGAGTATTGGAGACCCAGTACTTC. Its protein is CSARALAGVLETQYF.

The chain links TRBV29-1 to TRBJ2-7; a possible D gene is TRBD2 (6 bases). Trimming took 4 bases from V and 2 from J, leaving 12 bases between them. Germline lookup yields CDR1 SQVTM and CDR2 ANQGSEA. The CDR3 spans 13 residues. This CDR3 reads CSVARDFPYEQYF. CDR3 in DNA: TGCAGCGTTGCAAGGGACTTCCCCTACGAGCAGTACTTC.

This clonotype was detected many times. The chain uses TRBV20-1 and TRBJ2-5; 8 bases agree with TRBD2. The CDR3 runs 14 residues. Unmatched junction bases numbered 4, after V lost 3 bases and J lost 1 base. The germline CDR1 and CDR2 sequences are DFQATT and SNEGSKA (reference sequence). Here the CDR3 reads CSARASGSQETQYF. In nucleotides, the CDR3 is TGCAGTGCTAGGGCTAGCGGGTCCCAAGAGACCCAGTACTTC.

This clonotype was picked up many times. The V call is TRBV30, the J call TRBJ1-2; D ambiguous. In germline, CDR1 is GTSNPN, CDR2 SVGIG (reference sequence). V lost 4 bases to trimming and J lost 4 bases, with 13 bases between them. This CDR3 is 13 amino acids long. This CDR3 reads CAWTNGVFYGYTF. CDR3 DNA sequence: TGTGCCTGGACGAATGGGGTGTTCTATGGCTACACCTTC.

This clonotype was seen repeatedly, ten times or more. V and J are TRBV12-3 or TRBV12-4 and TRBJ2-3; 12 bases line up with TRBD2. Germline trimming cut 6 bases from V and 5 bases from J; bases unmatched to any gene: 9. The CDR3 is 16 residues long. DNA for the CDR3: TGTGCCAGCAGCAGACTAGCGGGAGAGCTGGAAGATACGCAGTATTTT. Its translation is CASSRLAGELEDTQYF.

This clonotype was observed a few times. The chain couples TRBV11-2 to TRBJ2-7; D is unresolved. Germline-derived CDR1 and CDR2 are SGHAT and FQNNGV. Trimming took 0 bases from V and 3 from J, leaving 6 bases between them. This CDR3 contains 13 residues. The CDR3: CASSLEVGYEQYF. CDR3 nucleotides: TGTGCCAGCAGCTTAGAAGTCGGCTACGAGCAGTACTTC. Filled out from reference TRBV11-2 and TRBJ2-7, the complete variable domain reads EAGVAQSPRYKIIEKRQSVAFWCNPISGHATLYWYQQILGQGPKLLIQFQNNGVVDDSQLPKDRFSAERLKGVDSTLKIQPAKLEDSAVYLCASSLEVGYEQYFGPGTRLTVT.

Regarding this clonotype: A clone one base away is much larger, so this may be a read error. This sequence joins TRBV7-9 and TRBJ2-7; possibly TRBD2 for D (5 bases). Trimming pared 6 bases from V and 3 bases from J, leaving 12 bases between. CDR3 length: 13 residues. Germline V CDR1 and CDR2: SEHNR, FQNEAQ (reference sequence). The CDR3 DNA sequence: TGTGCCAGCAGTTGGTCGGCGGGCTACGAGCAGTACTTC. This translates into CASSWSAGYEQYF.

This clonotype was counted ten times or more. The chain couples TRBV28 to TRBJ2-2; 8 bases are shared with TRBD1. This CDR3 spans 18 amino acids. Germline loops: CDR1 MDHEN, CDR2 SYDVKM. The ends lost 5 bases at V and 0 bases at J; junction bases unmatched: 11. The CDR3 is CASSPTPGQASNTGELFF. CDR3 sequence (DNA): TGTGCCAGCAGTCCGACCCCGGGACAGGCCTCGAACACCGGGGAGCTGTTTTTT.

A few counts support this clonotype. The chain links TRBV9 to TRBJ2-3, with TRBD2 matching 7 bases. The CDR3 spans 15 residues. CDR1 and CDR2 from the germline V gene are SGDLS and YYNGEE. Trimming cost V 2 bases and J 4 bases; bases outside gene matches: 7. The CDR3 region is CASSVAGTTADTQYF. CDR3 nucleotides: TGTGCCAGCAGCGTCGCCGGGACTACGGCAGATACGCAGTATTTT.

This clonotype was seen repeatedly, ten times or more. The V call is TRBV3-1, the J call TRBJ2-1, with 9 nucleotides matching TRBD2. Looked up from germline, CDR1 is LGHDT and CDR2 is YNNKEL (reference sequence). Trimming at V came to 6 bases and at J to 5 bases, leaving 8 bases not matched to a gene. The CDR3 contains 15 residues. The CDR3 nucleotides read TGTGCCAGCAGACCGCGGGAGGGCCCCCACAATGAGCAGTTCTTC. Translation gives CASRPREGPHNEQFF.

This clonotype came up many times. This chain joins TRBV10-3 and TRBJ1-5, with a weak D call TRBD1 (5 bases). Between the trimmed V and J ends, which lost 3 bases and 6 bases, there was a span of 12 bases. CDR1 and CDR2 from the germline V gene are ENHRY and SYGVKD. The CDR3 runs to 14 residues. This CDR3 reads CAISEQVGSQPQHF. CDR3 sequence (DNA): TGTGCCATCAGTGAACAGGTGGGGTCTCAGCCCCAGCATTTT.

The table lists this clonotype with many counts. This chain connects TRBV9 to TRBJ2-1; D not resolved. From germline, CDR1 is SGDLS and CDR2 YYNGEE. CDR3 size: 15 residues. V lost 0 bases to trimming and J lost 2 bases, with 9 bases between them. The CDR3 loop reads CASSVAHRPYNEQFF. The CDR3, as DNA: TGTGCCAGCAGCGTAGCTCACCGCCCCTACAATGAGCAGTTCTTC.

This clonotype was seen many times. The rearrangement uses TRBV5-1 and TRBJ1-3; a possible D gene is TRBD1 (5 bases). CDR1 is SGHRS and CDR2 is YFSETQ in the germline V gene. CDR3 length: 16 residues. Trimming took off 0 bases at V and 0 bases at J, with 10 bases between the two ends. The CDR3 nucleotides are TGCGCCAGCAGCTTGGTTGGGGCTTCCTCTGGAAACACCATATATTTT. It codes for CASSLVGASSGNTIYF. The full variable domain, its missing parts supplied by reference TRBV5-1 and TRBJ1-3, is KAGVTQTPRYLIKTRGQQVTLSCSPISGHRSVSWYQQTPGQGLQFLFEYFSETQRNKGNFPGRFSGRQFSNSRSEMNVSTLELGDSALYLCASSLVGASSGNTIYFGEGSWLTVV.